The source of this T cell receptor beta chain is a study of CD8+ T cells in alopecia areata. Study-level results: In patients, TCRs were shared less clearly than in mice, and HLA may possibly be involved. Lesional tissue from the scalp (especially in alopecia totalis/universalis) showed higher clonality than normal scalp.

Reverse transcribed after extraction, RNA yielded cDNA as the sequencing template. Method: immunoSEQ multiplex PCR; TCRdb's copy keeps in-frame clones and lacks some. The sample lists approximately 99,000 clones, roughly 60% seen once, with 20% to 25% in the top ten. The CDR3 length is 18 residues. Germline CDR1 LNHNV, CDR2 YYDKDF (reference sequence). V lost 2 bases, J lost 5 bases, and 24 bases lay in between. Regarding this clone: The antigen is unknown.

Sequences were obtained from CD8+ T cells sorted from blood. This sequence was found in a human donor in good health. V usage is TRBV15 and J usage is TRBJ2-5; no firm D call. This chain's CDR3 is CATSRPQTNPDVGETQYF. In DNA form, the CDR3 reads TGTGCCACCAGCAGACCTCAAACCAATCCGGACGTGGGGGAGACCCAGTACTTC.